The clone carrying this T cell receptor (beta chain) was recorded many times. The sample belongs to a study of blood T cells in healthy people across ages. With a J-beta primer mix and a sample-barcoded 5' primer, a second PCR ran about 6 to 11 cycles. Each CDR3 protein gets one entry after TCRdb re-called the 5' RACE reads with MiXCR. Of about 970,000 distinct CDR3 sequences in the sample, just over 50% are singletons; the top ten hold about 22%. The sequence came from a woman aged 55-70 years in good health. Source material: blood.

CDR3 sequence: CASSLDYQETQYF. CDR3 DNA: TGTGCCAGCAGTCTGGACTACCAAGAGACCCAGTACTTC. The chain recombines TRBV12-3 or TRBV12-4 with TRBJ2-5; tentatively, D is TRBD2 (5 bases). V lost 5 bases to trimming and J lost 0 bases, with 7 bases between them. This CDR3 contains 13 residues.